This entry concerns a single T cell receptor (beta chain). PCR was performed using 60 Vbeta and 13 Jbeta primers. Repertoires were generated with immunoSEQ multiplex PCR, while TCRdb's copy carries only in-frame clones and drops some. The top ten hold over 2.5% of the sample, which has about 55,000 clones, 75% to 80% seen once. V was pared by 6 bases and J by 4 bases, with 6 bases of the junction left unmatched. Germline V gene sequence: CDR1 KGHSH, CDR2 LQKENI. The CDR3 is 15 amino acids. The record originates from a study of cytomegalovirus exposure and HLA in healthy donors. The clonotype originates from a female donor in good health and CMV-seronegative. The chain employs TRBV18 and TRBJ1-1; 12 bases fit TRBD1. Specimen: PBMCs. CDR3 in DNA: TGTGCCAGCTCGCGTGGGACAGGGGGCGTCACTGAAGCTTTCTTT. Its translation: CASSRGTGGVTEAFF.